This T cell receptor beta chain was profiled in a study of control samples from healthy donors and cancer patients. Only in-frame clones appear in the TCRdb table, and some are missing; sequencing was by immunoSEQ multiplex PCR. This table holds just over 80,000 clones, 90% to 95% found once. V lost 2 bases to trimming and J lost 4 bases, with 18 bases between them. This CDR3 spans 17 amino acids. Per germline, CDR1 SGHDT and CDR2 YYEEEE. The material sequenced was blood. The chain combines TRBV5-6 with TRBJ2-2; D is unclear. The receptor was isolated from a woman between 18 and 30 years old in good health. The CDR3 reads CASSFRLNSERTGELFF. CDR3 nucleotides: TGTGCCAGCAGCTTCCGCCTCAACAGCGAACGCACCGGGGAGCTGTTTTTT.